The 28 T cell receptor beta chains in this list originate from one sample, sequenced in a study of graft-versus-host responses after intestinal transplantation. The repertoire was sequenced with immunoSEQ multiplex PCR; TCRdb's copy has only in-frame clones and lacks some. The sample has fewer than 20,000 clones, about 34% seen once. The specimen comprised alloreactive CD4+ T cells from a mixed lymphocyte reaction culture, sampled before intestinal transplant. Stated subset: CFSE-low proliferating T cells sorted from roughly six-day pre-transplant mixed lymphocyte reaction (GvH or HvG direction). These receptors came from a human patient who received an intestinal transplant.

The rearrangement joins TRBV5-1 to TRBJ2-7; D gene ambiguous. The CDR3 runs to 18 residues. CDR1 is SGHRS and CDR2 is YFSETQ in the germline V gene. V was cut by 0 bases and J by 2 bases, with 21 bases left in between. DNA for the CDR3: TGCGCCAGCAGCTTGGCCGTTTACATGGCCAGCGATACCTACGAGCAGTACTTC. Its translation: CASSLAVYMASDTYEQYF.

CDR3 bases: TGTGCCAGCAGCGAGGGGTTCGGCGAGCAGTACTTC. This codes for CASSEGFGEQYF. The V and J genes are TRBV6-5 and TRBJ2-7; tentatively, D is TRBD1 or TRBD2 (5 bases each). The length of the CDR3 is 12 residues. The V end was cut by 6 bases, the J end by 6 bases, with 12 bases between. Germline-derived CDR1 and CDR2 are MNHEY and SVGAGI.

The rearrangement uses TRBV7-3 and TRBJ2-3; weak D call: TRBD2 (5 bases). The length of the CDR3 is 15 residues. Germline values: CDR1 SGHTA, CDR2 FQGTGA. V was pared by 1 base and J by 6 bases, with 14 bases between. The CDR3 reads CASSLKRLPSDTQYF. In nucleotides, the CDR3 is TGTGCCAGCAGCTTAAAGCGGTTGCCGTCCGATACGCAGTATTTT.

The chain links TRBV30 to TRBJ1-5, with 7 bases identical to TRBD1. Losses at the gene ends were 0 bases for V and 7 bases for J; bases not matched to a gene: 12. The CDR3 is 16 amino acids. CDR1 GTSNPN and CDR2 SVGIG come from the germline V gene (reference sequence). CDR3 loop: CAWSVPFLTGVQPQHF. CDR3 bases: TGTGCCTGGAGTGTACCCTTTCTAACAGGGGTACAGCCCCAGCATTTT.

This sequence joins TRBV7-6 and TRBJ2-7; the match to TRBD1 covers 8 bases. V shed 2 bases and J 4 bases; nucleotides not matched to a gene: 7. This CDR3 comprises 15 residues. Germline CDR1 and CDR2: SGHVS and FNYEAQ. The CDR3 nucleotides read TGTGCCAGCAGCTTAATCGACAGGGGCGATTACGAGCAGTACTTC. Encoded protein: CASSLIDRGDYEQYF.

Of note for this clone: Since a far larger clone is one base different, this is likely a read error. The CDR3 DNA is TGTGCCAGCAGCTTAGGGGACGGGAGAGGCAATCAGCCCCAGCATTTT. Protein: CASSLGDGRGNQPQHF. The V gene is TRBV7-2, the J gene TRBJ1-5; a possible D gene is TRBD1 (5 bases). Deletions cut 1 base from V and 2 bases from J, with 12 bases between. The CDR3 runs to 16 residues. The germline gives CDR1 SGHTA, CDR2 FQGNSA.

This clone was seen only a few times. The genes are TRBV10-3 and TRBJ2-3; tentatively, D is TRBD2 (7 bases). The germline V and J ends were trimmed by 1 base and 10 bases, with 15 bases remaining between them. CDR3 size: 14 residues. CDR1 is ENHRY, CDR2 SYGVKD, per germline. The CDR3 here is CAISEWGGGRAQYF. The CDR3 DNA sequence: TGTGCCATCAGTGAGTGGGGGGGCGGTCGTGCGCAGTATTTT.

The J gene is TRBJ2-3, the V gene TRBV4-1; D is unresolved. Germline loops: CDR1 MGHRA, CDR2 YSYEKL. The CDR3 sequence is 13 residues long. Trimming took off 1 base at V and 4 bases at J, with 6 bases between the two ends. The CDR3 sequence is CASSQVAADTQYF. DNA for the CDR3: TGCGCCAGCAGCCAAGTGGCGGCAGATACGCAGTATTTT.

The table lists this clone with a few counts. V is TRBV4-2 and J is TRBJ2-4, with 8 positions matching TRBD1. V shed 1 base, J shed 3 bases, and the junction held 5 bases outside the gene matches. Germline lookup yields CDR1 LGHNA and CDR2 YNFKEQ. The CDR3 covers 16 residues. The CDR3, as DNA: TGTGCCAGCAGCCAAGGTCAGACAGGGGTCAAAAACATTCAGTACTTC. Translated, it gives CASSQGQTGVKNIQYF.

The chain couples TRBV9 to TRBJ1-4, with D possibly matching TRBD1 (5 bases). Trimming removed 1 base at V and 6 bases at J, with 13 bases between. From germline, CDR1 is SGDLS and CDR2 YYNGEE. The CDR3 is 15 residues long. CDR3 in amino acids: CASSVSQGLDEKLFF. CDR3 bases: TGTGCCAGCAGCGTATCGCAGGGCCTGGATGAAAAACTGTTTTTT.

This clone was picked up a small number of times. The chain is built from TRBV6-5 and TRBJ2-5, with 8 bases lining up with TRBD2. The closer fit of TRBJ2-7 to the DNA end suggests the J call may be wrong. The CDR3 has 14 residues. CDR1 is MNHEY, CDR2 SVGAGI, per germline. The CDR3 reads CASRLTSGSYEQYF. Here the CDR3 DNA reads TGTGCCAGCAGGCTAACTAGCGGCTCCTACGAGCAGTACTTC.

This chain connects TRBV7-9 to TRBJ1-2, with TRBD1 as a possible D gene (5 bases). The CDR3 consists of 13 residues. The V end was cut by 5 bases, the J end by 6 bases, with 13 bases between. Germline-derived CDR1 and CDR2 are SEHNR and FQNEAQ (reference sequence). The CDR3 DNA sequence: TGTGCCAGCAGCACAGAGGGGTTGGATGGCTACACCTTC. Its translation: CASSTEGLDGYTF.

Judged by abundance, this clone is medium-sized. The chain links TRBV2 to TRBJ2-5, with D perhaps TRBD1 or TRBD2 (6 bases each). The germline CDR1 and CDR2 sequences are SNHLY and FYNNEI. The CDR3 sequence is 14 residues long. Trimming removed 5 bases at V and 4 bases at J, with 14 bases between. The CDR3 DNA sequence: TGTGCCAGCAGTAGCGAGGGGGGAGGAGAGACCCAGTACTTC. Protein: CASSSEGGGETQYF.

This clone has a handful of counts. This chain joins TRBV19 and TRBJ2-1; TRBD2 matches 7 bases. Germline V gene sequence: CDR1 LNHDA, CDR2 SQIVND (reference sequence). V lost 6 bases, J lost 7 bases, and 3 bases stayed unmatched. The CDR3 runs to 12 residues. The CDR3 reads CASSGRLNEQFF. CDR3 nucleotides: TGTGCCAGTAGCGGGAGGCTAAATGAGCAGTTCTTC.

This clone is categorized as medium-sized. The chain has TRBV5-6 and TRBJ2-2, with D unresolved. The CDR3 runs 14 residues. Deletions cut 4 bases from V and 4 bases from J, with 11 bases between. The germline gives CDR1 SGHDT, CDR2 YYEEEE. In DNA, the CDR3 is TGTGCCAGCAGCCGAGTGGGTCGCACCGGGGAGCTGTTTTTT. Protein: CASSRVGRTGELFF.

On this clone itself: The junction departs from the called germline gene at one end, perhaps through a read error. The chain employs TRBV5-1 and TRBJ1-5; 7 bases map to TRBD1. The CDR3 extends over 14 amino acids. In germline, CDR1 is SGHRS, CDR2 YFSETQ. The CDR3 DNA sequence: TGTGCCAGCAGGAAGACAGGGTCACGACAGCCCCAGCATTTT. Translated: CASRKTGSRQPQHF.

This clone was detected a few times. The chain uses TRBV7-9 and TRBJ2-3; no firm D call. Between the trimmed V and J ends, which lost 4 bases and 8 bases, there was a span of 28 bases. CDR3 length equals 18 residues. Per the germline V gene, CDR1 is SEHNR and CDR2 is FQNEAQ (reference sequence). DNA for the CDR3: TGTGCCAGCAGCTCGCTTGGGCGGTTAACGTTCGCCGCTTCTACGCAGTATTTT. Translating it yields CASSSLGRLTFAASTQYF.

This clone appeared a single time. This chain uses TRBV4-1 with TRBJ2-2; 9 bases are shared with TRBD2. The CDR3 runs to 12 residues. Germline loops: CDR1 MGHRA, CDR2 YSYEKL. V lost 9 bases to trimming and J lost 8 bases; unmatched junction nucleotides: 4. CDR3 DNA sequence: TGCGCCAGTCTAGCGGGATGGGGGGAGCTGTTTTTT. Translation gives CASLAGWGELFF.

The sample holds a few counts of this clone. J is TRBJ2-7 and V is TRBV2; D call uncertain. Trimming shortened V by 6 bases and J by 2 bases, and 14 bases separated the two germline ends. This CDR3 has 14 amino acids. CDR1 is SNHLY, CDR2 FYNNEI, per germline. The CDR3 sequence: CASSLVPSTYEQYF. For the CDR3, the DNA is TGTGCCAGCAGCCTCGTACCATCCACCTACGAGCAGTACTTC.

This clone was picked up a small number of times. This sequence joins TRBV5-7 and TRBJ2-3, with a tentative D call TRBD1 (5 bases). TRBV5-7 is labeled an ORF, and its function is uncertain. Deletions cut 4 bases from V and 2 bases from J, with 14 bases between. CDR3 length equals 15 residues. DNA for the CDR3: TGTGCCAGCAGCCAAGGGAACAGGTTCACAGATACGCAGTATTTT. Amino acid sequence: CASSQGNRFTDTQYF.

Only a few counts were recorded for this clone. V usage is TRBV30 and J usage is TRBJ1-5; D call uncertain. The length of the CDR3 is 12 residues. Trimming pared 0 bases from V and 9 bases from J, leaving 9 bases between. Germline V CDR1 and CDR2: GTSNPN, SVGIG (reference sequence). CDR3 protein: CAWSVKRGPQHF. Here the CDR3 DNA reads TGTGCCTGGAGTGTAAAGAGAGGGCCCCAGCATTTT.

This clone showed up just a few times. The chain couples TRBV18 to TRBJ2-5, with D tentatively TRBD2 (5 bases). This CDR3 is 14 amino acids long. Germline V gene data show CDR1 as KGHSH and CDR2 as LQKENI. The V and J ends lost 5 bases and 1 base respectively, with 11 bases between them. The CDR3 DNA follows: TGTGCCAGCTCAGCCCCGGGAATCCAAGAGACCCAGTACTTC. The encoded protein is CASSAPGIQETQYF.

The rearrangement joins TRBV29-1 to TRBJ2-5; D unclear. The germline V and J ends were trimmed by 3 bases and 5 bases, with 7 bases remaining between them. The CDR3 length is 11 residues. The germline V gene encodes CDR1 SQVTM and CDR2 ANQGSEA. The DNA of the CDR3 is TGCAGCGTTGAGTTTGGGGAGACCCAGTACTTC. This gives the protein CSVEFGETQYF.

This clone has only a few counts. The V call is TRBV7-7, the J call TRBJ2-7; D unclear. The germline V and J ends were trimmed by 1 base and 1 base, with 5 bases remaining between them. Germline CDR1 reads SSHAT; CDR2 reads FNYEAQ (reference sequence). The CDR3 totals 13 residues. CDR3: CASSLDISYEQYF. Here the CDR3 DNA reads TGTGCCAGCAGCTTAGACATTTCCTACGAGCAGTACTTC.

This clone is categorized as medium-sized. This chain links TRBV7-9 with TRBJ1-3, with D unresolved. The CDR3 extends over 14 amino acids. V was trimmed by 2 bases and J by 1 base, leaving 6 bases between them. Looked up from germline, CDR1 is SEHNR and CDR2 is FQNEAQ (reference sequence). CDR3 region: CASSLSGSGNTIYF. The CDR3 DNA reads TGTGCCAGCAGCTTATCGGGATCTGGAAACACCATATATTTT.

The chain carries TRBV5-6 and TRBJ2-3, with D uncertain. The CDR3 extends over 14 amino acids. Germline V gives CDR1 SGHDT, CDR2 YYEEEE. Trimming stripped 0 bases from V and 2 bases from J, with 7 bases between. The CDR3 region is CASSLGQYTDTQYF. CDR3 DNA sequence: TGTGCCAGCAGCTTGGGGCAGTACACAGATACGCAGTATTTT.

The V call is TRBV18, the J call TRBJ2-7, with D possibly being TRBD2 (6 bases). The CDR3 is 14 residues long. V lost 4 bases, J lost 0 bases, and 10 bases lay in between. Germline V gene sequence: CDR1 KGHSH, CDR2 LQKENI. CDR3 DNA: TGTGCCAGCTCACGGGGACTTACCTCCTACGAGCAGTACTTC. It is translated as CASSRGLTSYEQYF.

This clone was seen more than once but under ten times. This rearrangement joins TRBV6-5 to TRBJ1-5; 8 nucleotides align to TRBD1. CDR3 length equals 14 residues. Germline lookup yields CDR1 MNHEY and CDR2 SVGAGI. After removal of 6 bases from V and 3 bases from J, the junction contained 4 bases not matched to a gene. DNA of the CDR3: TGTGCCAGCAGCAGACAGGGGTTCAATCAGCCCCAGCATTTT. This encodes CASSRQGFNQPQHF.